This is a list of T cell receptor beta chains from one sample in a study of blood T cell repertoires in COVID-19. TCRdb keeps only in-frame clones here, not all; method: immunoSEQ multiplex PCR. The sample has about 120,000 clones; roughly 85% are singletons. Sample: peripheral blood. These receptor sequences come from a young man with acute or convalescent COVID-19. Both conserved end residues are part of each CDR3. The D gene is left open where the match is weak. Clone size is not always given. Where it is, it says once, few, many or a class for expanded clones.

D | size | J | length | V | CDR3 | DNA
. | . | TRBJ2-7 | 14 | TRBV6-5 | CAIGKDGGNYEQYF | TGTGCCATCGGAAAGGACGGGGGAAACTACGAGCAGTACTTC
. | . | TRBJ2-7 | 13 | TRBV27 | CASSLSPGREQYF | TGTGCCAGCAGCCTTTCCCCAGGGCGCGAGCAGTACTTC
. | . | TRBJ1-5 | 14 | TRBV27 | CASSFRGGEQPQHF | TGTGCCAGCAGTTTTCGGGGAGGGGAACAGCCCCAGCATTTT
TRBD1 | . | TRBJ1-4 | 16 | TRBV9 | CASNKGEGGAVEKLFF | TGTGCCAGCAACAAAGGTGAAGGGGGCGCCGTTGAAAAACTGTTTTTT
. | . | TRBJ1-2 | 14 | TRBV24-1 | CATNPVGEDYGYTF | TGTGCCACCAACCCAGTAGGAGAGGACTATGGCTACACCTTC
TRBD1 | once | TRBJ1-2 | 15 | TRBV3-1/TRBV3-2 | CASSQSSGGLYGYTF | TGTGCCAGCAGCCAATCGTCAGGGGGCCTCTATGGCTACACCTTC
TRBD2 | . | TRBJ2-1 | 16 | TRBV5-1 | CASSPQLAGAHNEQFF | TGCGCCAGCAGCCCGCAACTAGCGGGAGCCCACAATGAGCAGTTCTTC
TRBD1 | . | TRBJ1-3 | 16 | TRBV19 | CASSSPGGAYGNTIYF | TGTGCCAGTAGTTCACCAGGGGGCGCGTATGGAAACACCATATATTTT
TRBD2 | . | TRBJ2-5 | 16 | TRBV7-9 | CASSLGVSGTQETQYF | TGTGCCAGCAGCTTAGGTGTTAGCGGGACCCAAGAGACCCAGTACTTC
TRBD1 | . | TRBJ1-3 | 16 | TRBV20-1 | CSASTFGRGTGNTIYF | TGCAGTGCTAGTACCTTCGGCAGGGGGACTGGAAACACCATATATTTT
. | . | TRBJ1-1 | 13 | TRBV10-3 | CATKDSTNTEAFF | TGTGCCACCAAGGACAGTACGAACACTGAAGCTTTCTTT
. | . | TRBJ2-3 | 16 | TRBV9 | CASSVGYRGNTDTQYF | TGTGCCAGCAGCGTAGGCTATAGGGGGAACACAGATACGCAGTATTTT
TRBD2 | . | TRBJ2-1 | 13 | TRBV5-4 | CASSPPALAEQFF | TGTGCCAGCAGCCCTCCGGCACTAGCGGAGCAGTTCTTC
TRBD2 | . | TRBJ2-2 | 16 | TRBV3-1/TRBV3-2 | CASSQYTSGSTGELFF | TGTGCCAGCAGCCAATACACTAGCGGGAGTACCGGGGAGCTGTTTTTT
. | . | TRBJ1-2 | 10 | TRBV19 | CASGQYGYTF | TGTGCCAGCGGACAGTATGGCTACACCTTC
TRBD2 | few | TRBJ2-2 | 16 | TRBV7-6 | CASSLATSGIPGELFF | TGTGCCAGCAGCTTAGCGACTAGCGGGATCCCCGGGGAGCTGTTTTTT